The sequence of this TCR beta chain was determined in a study of blood T cell repertoires in COVID-19. The overall study: COVID-19 samples collected from the United States, Italy and Spain covered acute and convalescent phases. T cells, B-cell-depleted T cells, or PBMCs supplied cDNA or gDNA.

CDR3 size: 15 residues. The V end lost 2 bases, the J end lost 0 bases, and 8 bases lay between the germline ends. Germline V gives CDR1 SNHLY, CDR2 FYNNEI. Authors' methods: Estimation of nucleated cell counts relied on the amplification of reference gene primers. Assay: immunoSEQ multiplex PCR; the TCRdb copy retains only in-frame clones and omits some. V and J calls and clone size are given by that table; D and trimming were obtained from the DNA. The sample consists of about 100,000 clones, roughly 85% of them appearing once. The V and J genes are TRBV2 and TRBJ2-1; a possible D gene is TRBD2 (5 bases). The TCR comes from a woman aged 70 to 79 with active or convalescent COVID-19. The sequenced sample was peripheral blood. The CDR3 bases are TGTGCCAGCAGTGAAATAGCGAGCTCCTACAATGAGCAGTTCTTC. Its translation is CASSEIASSYNEQFF.